This T cell receptor (beta chain) was profiled in a study of blood T cell repertoires in COVID-19 (dated by TCRdb to 2020 to 2021). About the investigation overall: Collaborator samples came from the United States, Italy and Spain and covered acute and convalescent phases of COVID-19. The material from the prospective study consisted of cDNA or gDNA derived from T cells, B-cell-depleted T cells, or PBMCs. Deeply sampled blood TCRbeta repertoires from subjects exposed to, actively infected with, or recovered from COVID-19 were included in the dataset. The repertoires were made available in a free public database intended to serve as a resource for research on the immune response to SARS-CoV-2. The samples were drawn from the first 160 participants of the ongoing ImmuneRACE study and from 950 to 1,500 subjects provided by 6 global collaborators. The sample metadata nearly always contained a de-identified subject ID, COVID-19 status, age in years and sex. Where available, HLA class I and class II types were obtained from metadata supplied by the sample provider rather than from assay-based typing. General conclusions and limits of the study: Clinical and demographic metadata were provided uncurated, with the amount varying by source and participant.

Whole blood was collected in K2EDTA tubes by collaborating institutions according to the institutions' own protocols. For TCRbeta analysis, collaborator samples were shipped as frozen whole blood, as isolated PBMCs, or as DNA extracted from either sample type. The immunoSEQ Assay, a bias-controlled multiplex PCR, was used to amplify TCRbeta CDR3 regions from genomic DNA. In the source study's methods: Within the assay, amplification of reference gene primers was used to estimate how many nucleated cells each sample contained. Sequence reads were collapsed and filtered to measure the absolute abundance of every unique TCRbeta CDR3 rearrangement. For each sample, productive Simpson clonality was calculated as the square root of Simpson's diversity index over productive rearrangements. Entries here come from immuneACCESS through TCRdb and include only in-frame sequences with V and J called. Some clones fail to appear in such tables; in the studies checked, an unresolved V gene covers under half of the shortfall, and the cause of the remainder is unknown. V and J calls and clone size are those listed in that table; D and trimming were worked out from the DNA. The sample table lists some 140,000 clones, roughly four fifths of them with a count of one. Around 1.5% of the sample belongs to the ten largest clones.

A single count supports this clone. The clone's antigen remains unknown. No much larger clonotype is one base removed from it; base qualities were not supplied. Trimming leaves V shorter by 5 bases and J shorter by 0 bases, with the junction holding 9 bases beyond the gene matches. Measured from the cysteine to the phenylalanine, the CDR3 is 17 residues long. The DNA shown is the 51-base CDR3, in frame from base 1. CDR1 SGHDT and CDR2 YYEEEE are derived from the germline V gene. This TCR derives from an elderly man with acute or convalescent COVID-19. The V and J genes are TRBV5-6 and TRBJ2-2; 8 middle bases align to TRBD1. The sample consisted of peripheral blood. The sequenced DNA is TGTGCCAGCAGGGGAACAGGGGGTATTGCGAACACCGGGGAGCTGTTTTTT. Its amino acids are CASRGTGGIANTGELFF.